Listed below are T cell receptor beta chains from one sample, sequenced in a study of T cells in Graves' hyperthyroidism and ophthalmopathy. TCRdb processed the multiplex PCR reads anew with MiXCR; each CDR3 protein has one entry. The sample yields fewer than 450,000 distinct CDR3 sequences, around 15% seen once. Material: blood. The receptors stem from a woman aged 60-75 years with Graves' ophthalmopathy. CDR3s include the opening cysteine and the closing phenylalanine or tryptophan. Fields, in order: V gene, D gene, clone size, J gene, CDR3 protein, CDR3 DNA. A D gene is named only where the DNA matches it firmly. Only part of the rows carry a size: once, few, many, or a class if the clone is expanded.

v_call: TRBV5-6; d_call: -; clone_size: many; j_call: TRBJ2-5; cdr3_aa: CASSKSASTETQYF; cdr3_nt: TGTGCCAGCAGCAAATCGGCTTCCACCGAGACCCAGTACTTC
v_call: TRBV7-9; d_call: TRBD1; clone_size: few; j_call: TRBJ2-7; cdr3_aa: CASSPGTGGGEQYF; cdr3_nt: TGTGCCAGCAGCCCCGGGACAGGGGGTGGTGAGCAGTACTTC
v_call: TRBV5-1; d_call: -; clone_size: many; j_call: TRBJ1-4; cdr3_aa: CASSLHSGRGATNEKLFF; cdr3_nt: TGCGCCAGCAGCCTCCATTCGGGGAGAGGGGCAACTAATGAAAAACTGTTTTTT
v_call: TRBV7-2; d_call: TRBD2; clone_size: many; j_call: TRBJ2-3; cdr3_aa: CASSFPRLAGGADTQYF; cdr3_nt: TGTGCCAGCAGCTTTCCCAGACTAGCGGGAGGAGCAGATACGCAGTATTTT
v_call: TRBV28; d_call: -; clone_size: many; j_call: TRBJ2-3; cdr3_aa: CASSPDTGRDTQYF; cdr3_nt: TGTGCCAGCAGCCCGGACACCGGCAGAGATACGCAGTATTTT
v_call: TRBV3-1; d_call: TRBD2; clone_size: many; j_call: TRBJ2-1; cdr3_aa: CASSLPGLDRNEQFF; cdr3_nt: TGTGCCAGCAGCCTACCGGGACTAGACCGCAATGAGCAGTTCTTC
v_call: TRBV7-2; d_call: TRBD1; clone_size: -; j_call: TRBJ2-1; cdr3_aa: CASRIGQVGSYNEQFF; cdr3_nt: TGTGCCAGCAGAATCGGACAGGTTGGTTCCTACAATGAGCAGTTCTTC
v_call: TRBV20-1; d_call: TRBD2; clone_size: -; j_call: TRBJ2-3; cdr3_aa: CSARRASGIRDTQYF; cdr3_nt: TGCAGTGCTAGAAGGGCTAGCGGGATCCGAGATACGCAGTATTTT
v_call: TRBV9; d_call: -; clone_size: -; j_call: TRBJ2-7; cdr3_aa: CASSVAETGEQYF; cdr3_nt: TGTGCCAGCAGCGTAGCCGAAACGGGGGAGCAGTACTTC
v_call: TRBV3-1; d_call: -; clone_size: many; j_call: TRBJ2-5; cdr3_aa: CASSLIEETQYF; cdr3_nt: TGTGCCAGCAGCTTGATAGAGGAGACCCAGTACTTC
v_call: TRBV29-1; d_call: TRBD2; clone_size: few; j_call: TRBJ2-1; cdr3_aa: CSVSGLAGVNEQFF; cdr3_nt: TGCAGCGTCTCGGGACTAGCGGGGGTTAATGAGCAGTTCTTC
v_call: TRBV7-9; d_call: TRBD1; clone_size: many; j_call: TRBJ2-3; cdr3_aa: CASKPGQGSTDTQYF; cdr3_nt: TGTGCCAGCAAACCGGGACAGGGAAGCACAGATACGCAGTATTTT
v_call: TRBV4-1; d_call: TRBD1; clone_size: few; j_call: TRBJ1-2; cdr3_aa: CAGSQGPDREGYGYTF; cdr3_nt: TGCGCCGGCAGCCAAGGCCCGGACAGGGAGGGCTATGGCTACACCTTC
v_call: TRBV28; d_call: TRBD1; clone_size: few; j_call: TRBJ1-5; cdr3_aa: CASTRQGANNQPQHF; cdr3_nt: TGTGCCAGCACCCGACAGGGGGCGAACAATCAGCCCCAGCATTTT
v_call: TRBV6-1; d_call: TRBD2; clone_size: many; j_call: TRBJ2-7; cdr3_aa: CASSDERGVDEQYF; cdr3_nt: TGTGCCAGCAGTGATGAACGGGGGGTCGACGAGCAGTACTTC
v_call: TRBV4-1; d_call: -; clone_size: many; j_call: TRBJ1-2; cdr3_aa: CASSQAAGGGYTF; cdr3_nt: TGCGCCAGCAGCCAAGCCGCGGGGGGTGGCTACACCTTC
v_call: TRBV12-3/TRBV12-4; d_call: TRBD1; clone_size: many; j_call: TRBJ1-2; cdr3_aa: CASSPRDSEPLGYGYTF; cdr3_nt: TGTGCCAGCAGTCCCCGGGACAGTGAACCCCTTGGCTATGGCTACACCTTC
v_call: TRBV2; d_call: -; clone_size: many; j_call: TRBJ2-7; cdr3_aa: CASSGDGAREQYF; cdr3_nt: TGTGCCAGCAGTGGGGACGGAGCTCGGGAGCAGTACTTC
v_call: TRBV7-9; d_call: -; clone_size: many; j_call: TRBJ2-5; cdr3_aa: CASSLAEPGSRETQYF; cdr3_nt: TGTGCCAGCAGCTTAGCGGAGCCGGGGTCCAGGGAGACCCAGTACTTC
v_call: TRBV6-1; d_call: -; clone_size: many; j_call: TRBJ1-3; cdr3_aa: CASSPRAQRGDTIYF; cdr3_nt: TGTGCCAGCAGTCCCCGTGCCCAACGTGGGGACACCATATATTTT
v_call: TRBV9; d_call: -; clone_size: -; j_call: TRBJ1-2; cdr3_aa: CASSQQANYGYTF; cdr3_nt: TGTGCCAGCAGTCAACAGGCGAACTATGGCTACACCTTC
v_call: TRBV7-8; d_call: -; clone_size: many; j_call: TRBJ2-1; cdr3_aa: CASSLARLGNEQFF; cdr3_nt: TGTGCCAGCAGCTTAGCGCGGCTAGGCAATGAGCAGTTCTTC
v_call: TRBV18; d_call: -; clone_size: many; j_call: TRBJ2-7; cdr3_aa: CASSLSGTDSYEQYF; cdr3_nt: TGTGCCAGCTCACTGTCGGGGACCGACTCCTACGAGCAGTACTTC
v_call: TRBV6-4; d_call: TRBD2; clone_size: -; j_call: TRBJ2-1; cdr3_aa: CASSAMGLVSSEQFF; cdr3_nt: TGTGCCAGCAGTGCAATGGGACTAGTATCTAGTGAGCAGTTCTTC
v_call: TRBV9; d_call: TRBD2; clone_size: few; j_call: TRBJ2-1; cdr3_aa: CASSLTSGIDNEQFF; cdr3_nt: TGTGCCAGCAGCCTAACTAGCGGGATCGACAATGAGCAGTTCTTC
v_call: TRBV2; d_call: TRBD1; clone_size: many; j_call: TRBJ1-5; cdr3_aa: CASKRDRYSNQPQHF; cdr3_nt: TGTGCCAGCAAGAGGGACAGGTATAGCAATCAGCCCCAGCATTTT
v_call: TRBV28; d_call: TRBD2; clone_size: few; j_call: TRBJ2-1; cdr3_aa: CASSPPLAGDHNEQFF; cdr3_nt: TGTGCCAGCAGCCCTCCTCTAGCGGGAGATCACAATGAGCAGTTCTTC
v_call: TRBV6-1; d_call: -; clone_size: many; j_call: TRBJ1-1; cdr3_aa: CASSDRSNTEAFF; cdr3_nt: TGTGCCAGCAGTGATCGGTCGAACACTGAAGCTTTCTTT
v_call: TRBV28; d_call: -; clone_size: many; j_call: TRBJ1-1; cdr3_aa: CASSLRLQGVTEAFF; cdr3_nt: TGTGCCAGCAGTTTAAGGTTGCAGGGTGTCACTGAAGCTTTCTTT
v_call: TRBV28; d_call: TRBD1; clone_size: many; j_call: TRBJ2-1; cdr3_aa: CASSSLDRDYNEQFF; cdr3_nt: TGTGCCAGCAGTTCCCTGGACAGGGACTACAATGAGCAGTTCTTC
v_call: TRBV27; d_call: TRBD1; clone_size: many; j_call: TRBJ2-1; cdr3_aa: CASSPDRVNEQFF; cdr3_nt: TGTGCCAGCAGCCCGGACAGGGTCAATGAGCAGTTCTTC
v_call: TRBV29-1; d_call: -; clone_size: few; j_call: TRBJ1-1; cdr3_aa: CSVFENWRDTEAFF; cdr3_nt: TGCAGCGTCTTTGAGAACTGGCGGGACACTGAAGCTTTCTTT
v_call: TRBV27; d_call: -; clone_size: few; j_call: TRBJ2-3; cdr3_aa: CATRRGVFTDTQYF; cdr3_nt: TGTGCCACACGGAGAGGGGTCTTCACAGATACGCAGTATTTT
v_call: TRBV11-2; d_call: -; clone_size: many; j_call: TRBJ2-7; cdr3_aa: CASSLGTAGYEQYF; cdr3_nt: TGTGCCAGCAGTTTAGGGACAGCGGGCTACGAGCAGTACTTC
v_call: TRBV12-3/TRBV12-4; d_call: TRBD1; clone_size: -; j_call: TRBJ2-3; cdr3_aa: CASSQGDPQYF; cdr3_nt: TGTGCCAGCAGTCAGGGGGATCCGCAGTATTTT
v_call: TRBV30; d_call: -; clone_size: many; j_call: TRBJ2-7; cdr3_aa: CAWNTKGRSYEQYF; cdr3_nt: TGTGCCTGGAATACCAAAGGAAGGTCCTACGAGCAGTACTTC
v_call: TRBV19; d_call: -; clone_size: -; j_call: TRBJ1-2; cdr3_aa: CASSIEQSGYTF; cdr3_nt: TGTGCCAGTAGTATAGAACAGAGTGGCTACACCTTC
v_call: TRBV4-1; d_call: TRBD2; clone_size: many; j_call: TRBJ2-5; cdr3_aa: CASSQEASGRAETQYF; cdr3_nt: TGCGCCAGCAGCCAAGAGGCTAGCGGGAGGGCAGAGACCCAGTACTTC
v_call: TRBV3-1; d_call: TRBD1; clone_size: many; j_call: TRBJ2-1; cdr3_aa: CASSRQGTTNEQFF; cdr3_nt: TGTGCCAGCAGCCGACAGGGGACCACCAATGAGCAGTTCTTC
v_call: TRBV2; d_call: -; clone_size: few; j_call: TRBJ2-7; cdr3_aa: CASSDPEGRWYEQYF; cdr3_nt: TGTGCCAGCAGTGACCCTGAGGGGCGTTGGTACGAGCAGTACTTC
v_call: TRBV7-2; d_call: -; clone_size: few; j_call: TRBJ1-3; cdr3_aa: CASSPVGSGNTIYF; cdr3_nt: TGTGCCAGCAGCCCGGTTGGATCTGGAAACACCATATATTTT
v_call: TRBV11-2; d_call: -; clone_size: many; j_call: TRBJ1-1; cdr3_aa: CASSARDGFNTEAFF; cdr3_nt: TGTGCCAGCAGCGCCCGGGACGGATTTAACACTGAAGCTTTCTTT
v_call: TRBV7-9; d_call: -; clone_size: -; j_call: TRBJ2-7; cdr3_aa: CASSPDNRYEQYF; cdr3_nt: TGTGCCAGCAGCCCCGATAATAGGTACGAGCAGTACTTC
v_call: TRBV25-1; d_call: -; clone_size: few; j_call: TRBJ2-7; cdr3_aa: CASSEYGDEQYF; cdr3_nt: TGTGCCAGCAGTGAATATGGGGACGAGCAGTACTTC
v_call: TRBV7-9; d_call: TRBD2; clone_size: -; j_call: TRBJ2-2; cdr3_aa: CASSSSALAGAGTGELFF; cdr3_nt: TGTGCCAGCAGCTCCAGCGCACTAGCGGGAGCGGGGACCGGGGAGCTGTTTTTT
v_call: TRBV28; d_call: -; clone_size: -; j_call: TRBJ1-2; cdr3_aa: CASSTPGGSYGYTF; cdr3_nt: TGTGCCAGCAGTACCCCGGGGGGCTCCTATGGCTACACCTTC
v_call: TRBV11-2; d_call: TRBD2; clone_size: many; j_call: TRBJ2-5; cdr3_aa: CASSTGLALLETQYF; cdr3_nt: TGTGCCAGCAGCACAGGACTAGCTCTGCTGGAGACCCAGTACTTC